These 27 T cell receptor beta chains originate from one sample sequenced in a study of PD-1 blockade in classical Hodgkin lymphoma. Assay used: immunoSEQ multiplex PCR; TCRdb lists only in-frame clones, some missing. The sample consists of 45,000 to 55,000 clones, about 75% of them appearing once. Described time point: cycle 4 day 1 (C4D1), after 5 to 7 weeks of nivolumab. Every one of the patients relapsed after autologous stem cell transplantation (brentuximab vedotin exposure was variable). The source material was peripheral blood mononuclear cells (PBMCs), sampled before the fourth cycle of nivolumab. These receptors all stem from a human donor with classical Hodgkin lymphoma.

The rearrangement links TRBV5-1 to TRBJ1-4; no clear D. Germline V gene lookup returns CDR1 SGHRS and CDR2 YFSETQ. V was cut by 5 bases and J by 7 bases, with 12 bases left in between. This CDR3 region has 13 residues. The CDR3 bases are TGCGCCAGCAGAGCTACGGCGGGTGAAAAACTGTTTTTT. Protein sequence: CASRATAGEKLFF. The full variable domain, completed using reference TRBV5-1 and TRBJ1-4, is KAGVTQTPRYLIKTRGQQVTLSCSPISGHRSVSWYQQTPGQGLQFLFEYFSETQRNKGNFPGRFSGRQFSNSRSEMNVSTLELGDSALYLCASRATAGEKLFFGSGTQLSVL.

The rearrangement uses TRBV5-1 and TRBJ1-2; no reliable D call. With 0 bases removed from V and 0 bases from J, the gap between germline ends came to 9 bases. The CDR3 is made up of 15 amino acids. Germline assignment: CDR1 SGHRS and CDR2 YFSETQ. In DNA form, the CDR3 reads TGCGCCAGCAGCTTGGATCCCAGCTCTAACTATGGCTACACCTTC. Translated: CASSLDPSSNYGYTF.

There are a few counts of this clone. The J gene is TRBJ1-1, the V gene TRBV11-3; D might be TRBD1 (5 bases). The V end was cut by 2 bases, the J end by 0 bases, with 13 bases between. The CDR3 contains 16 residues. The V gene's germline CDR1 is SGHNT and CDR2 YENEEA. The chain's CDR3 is CASSLNSWGMNTEAFF. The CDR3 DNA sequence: TGTGCCAGCAGCTTAAACTCGTGGGGGATGAACACTGAAGCTTTCTTT.

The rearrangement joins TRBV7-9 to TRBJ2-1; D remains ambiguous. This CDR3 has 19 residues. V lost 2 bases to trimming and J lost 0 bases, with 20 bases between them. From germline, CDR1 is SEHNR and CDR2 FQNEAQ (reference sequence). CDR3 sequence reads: CASSLSEEQSYTSYNEQFF. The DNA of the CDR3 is TGTGCCAGCAGCTTAAGTGAGGAACAGAGCTACACCTCCTACAATGAGCAGTTCTTC.

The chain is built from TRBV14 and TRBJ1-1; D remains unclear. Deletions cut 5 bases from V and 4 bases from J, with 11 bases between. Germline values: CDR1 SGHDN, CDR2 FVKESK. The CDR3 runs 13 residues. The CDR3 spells CASSGSGGTEAFF. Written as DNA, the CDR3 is TGTGCCAGCAGCGGAAGTGGTGGCACTGAAGCTTTCTTT.

CDR3 nucleotide sequence: TGTGCCAGCAGCTTCCCGACTAGCGGGGGAACCAAAAACATTCAGTACTTC. Translated: CASSFPTSGGTKNIQYF. The gene calls are TRBV11-2 and TRBJ2-4; TRBD2 matches at 12 bases. V shed 3 bases, J shed 2 bases, and the junction held 5 bases outside the gene matches. Germline CDR1 SGHAT, CDR2 FQNNGV. The CDR3 has 17 amino acids.

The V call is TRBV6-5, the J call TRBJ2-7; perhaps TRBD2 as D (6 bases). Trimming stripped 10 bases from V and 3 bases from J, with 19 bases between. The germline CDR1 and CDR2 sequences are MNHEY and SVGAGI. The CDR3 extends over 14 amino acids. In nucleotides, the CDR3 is TGTGCCACGCGTTTTGGGCTAGCGTTCTACGAGCAGTACTTC. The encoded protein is CATRFGLAFYEQYF.

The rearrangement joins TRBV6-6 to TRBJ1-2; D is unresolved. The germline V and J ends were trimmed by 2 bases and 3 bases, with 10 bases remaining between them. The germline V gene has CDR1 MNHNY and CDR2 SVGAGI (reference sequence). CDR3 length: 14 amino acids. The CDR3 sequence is CASSYASSDYGYTF. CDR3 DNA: TGTGCCAGCAGTTACGCAAGCAGTGACTATGGCTACACCTTC.

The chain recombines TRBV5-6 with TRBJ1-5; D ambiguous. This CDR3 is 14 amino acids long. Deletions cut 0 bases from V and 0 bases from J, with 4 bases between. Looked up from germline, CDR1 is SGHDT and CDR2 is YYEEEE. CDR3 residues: CASSLGYSNQPQHF. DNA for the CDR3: TGTGCCAGCAGCTTGGGTTATAGCAATCAGCCCCAGCATTTT.

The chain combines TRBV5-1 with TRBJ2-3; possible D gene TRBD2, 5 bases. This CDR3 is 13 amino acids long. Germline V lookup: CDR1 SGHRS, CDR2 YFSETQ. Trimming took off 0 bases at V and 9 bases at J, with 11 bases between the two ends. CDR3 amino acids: CASSLDRGSTQYF. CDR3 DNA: TGCGCCAGCAGCTTGGATCGGGGTTCCACGCAGTATTTT.

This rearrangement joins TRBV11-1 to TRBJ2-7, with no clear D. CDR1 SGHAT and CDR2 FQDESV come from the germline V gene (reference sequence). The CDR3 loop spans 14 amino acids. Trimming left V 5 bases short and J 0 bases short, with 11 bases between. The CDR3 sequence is CASSPRPHSYEQYF. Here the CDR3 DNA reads TGTGCCAGCAGCCCCCGTCCCCACTCCTACGAGCAGTACTTC.

CDR3 amino acids: CATEIGVFGANVLTF. The CDR3 DNA sequence: TGTGCCACCGAGATAGGGGTTTTTGGGGCCAACGTCCTGACTTTC. The rearrangement joins TRBV28 to TRBJ2-6, with D maybe TRBD1 (5 bases). V lost 10 bases and J lost 3, with 16 bases in between. This CDR3 comprises 15 residues. Per germline, CDR1 MDHEN and CDR2 SYDVKM.

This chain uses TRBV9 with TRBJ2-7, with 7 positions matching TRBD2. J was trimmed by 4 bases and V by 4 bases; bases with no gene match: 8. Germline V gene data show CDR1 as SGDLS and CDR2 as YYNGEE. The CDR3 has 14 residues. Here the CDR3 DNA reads TGTGCCAGCAGCACGGGACTAACCTTATACGAGCAGTACTTC. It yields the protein CASSTGLTLYEQYF.

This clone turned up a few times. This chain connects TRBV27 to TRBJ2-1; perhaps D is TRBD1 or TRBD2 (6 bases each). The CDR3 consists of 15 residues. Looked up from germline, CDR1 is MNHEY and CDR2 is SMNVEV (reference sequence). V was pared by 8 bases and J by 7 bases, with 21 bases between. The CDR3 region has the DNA TGTGCCAGCTGTTCGTGGGGGGCTCATGGTAATGAGCAGTTCTTC. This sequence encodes CASCSWGAHGNEQFF.

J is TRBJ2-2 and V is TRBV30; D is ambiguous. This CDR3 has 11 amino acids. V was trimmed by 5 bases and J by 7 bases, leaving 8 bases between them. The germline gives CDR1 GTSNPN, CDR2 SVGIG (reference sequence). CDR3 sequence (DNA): TGTGCCTGGGGCTGGGGCGGGGAGCTGTTTTTT. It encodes CAWGWGGELFF.

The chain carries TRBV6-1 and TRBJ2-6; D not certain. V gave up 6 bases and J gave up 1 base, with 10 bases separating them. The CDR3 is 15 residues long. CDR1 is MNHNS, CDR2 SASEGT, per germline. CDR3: CASRTDTSGANVLTF. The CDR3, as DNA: TGTGCCAGCAGGACCGACACTTCTGGGGCCAACGTCCTGACTTTC.

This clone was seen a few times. CDR3: CASSLATGGAYEQYF. CDR3 coding DNA: TGTGCCAGCAGCTTAGCCACAGGGGGCGCCTACGAGCAGTACTTC. The chain joins TRBV7-8 to TRBJ2-7; TRBD1 matches 9 bases. Germline values: CDR1 SGHVS, CDR2 FQNEAQ. The junction had 2 bases not matched to a gene; V was cut back by 0 bases and J by 2 bases. This CDR3 has 15 amino acids.

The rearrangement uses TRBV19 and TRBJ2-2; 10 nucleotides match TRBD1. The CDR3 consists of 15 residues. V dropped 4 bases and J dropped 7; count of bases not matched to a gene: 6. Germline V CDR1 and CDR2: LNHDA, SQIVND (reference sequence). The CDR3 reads CASSRPGQGIGELFF. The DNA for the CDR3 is TGTGCCAGTAGTAGACCGGGACAGGGGATCGGGGAGCTGTTTTTT.

CDR3 sequence (DNA): TGTGCCAGCAGTAACCCCAACACTGAAGCTTTCTTT. It encodes CASSNPNTEAFF. The rearrangement joins TRBV6-5 to TRBJ1-1; D is uncertain. Trimming cost V 5 bases and J 2 bases, with 6 bases left between them. Germline CDR1 and CDR2: MNHEY and SVGAGI. The CDR3 covers 12 residues.

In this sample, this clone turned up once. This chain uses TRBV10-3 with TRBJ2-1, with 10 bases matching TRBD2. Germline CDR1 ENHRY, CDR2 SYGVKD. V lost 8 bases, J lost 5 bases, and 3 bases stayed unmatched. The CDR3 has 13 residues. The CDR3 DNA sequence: TGTGCCATCGCCCTAGCGGGAGACAATGAGCAGTTCTTC. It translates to CAIALAGDNEQFF.

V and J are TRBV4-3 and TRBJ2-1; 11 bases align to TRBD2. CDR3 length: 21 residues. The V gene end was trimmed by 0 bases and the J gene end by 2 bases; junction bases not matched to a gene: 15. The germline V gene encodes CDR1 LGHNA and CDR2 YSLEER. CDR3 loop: CASSQERLAGTPYRAYNEQFF. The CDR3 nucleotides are TGCGCCAGCAGCCAAGAACGACTAGCGGGAACCCCCTACCGCGCCTACAATGAGCAGTTCTTC.

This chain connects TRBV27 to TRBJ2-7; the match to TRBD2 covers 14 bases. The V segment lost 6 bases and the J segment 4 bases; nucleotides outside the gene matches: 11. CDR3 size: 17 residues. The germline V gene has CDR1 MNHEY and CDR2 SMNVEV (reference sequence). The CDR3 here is CASSFGSGLAGVYEQYF. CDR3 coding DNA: TGTGCCAGCAGCTTTGGCTCGGGACTAGCGGGAGTGTACGAGCAGTACTTC.

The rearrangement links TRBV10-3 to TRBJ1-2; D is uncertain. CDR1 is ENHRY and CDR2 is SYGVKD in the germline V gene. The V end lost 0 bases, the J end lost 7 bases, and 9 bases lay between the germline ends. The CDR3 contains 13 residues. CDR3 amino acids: CAISESKGSGYTF. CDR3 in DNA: TGTGCCATCAGTGAGTCTAAGGGTAGTGGCTACACCTTC.

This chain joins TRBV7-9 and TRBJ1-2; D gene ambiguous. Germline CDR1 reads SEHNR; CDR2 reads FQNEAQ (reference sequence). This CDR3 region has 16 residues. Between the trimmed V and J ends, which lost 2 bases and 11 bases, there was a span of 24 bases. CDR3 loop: CASSLSRPGWKMWYTF. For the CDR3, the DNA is TGTGCCAGCAGCTTATCCAGGCCAGGATGGAAAATGTGGTACACCTTC.

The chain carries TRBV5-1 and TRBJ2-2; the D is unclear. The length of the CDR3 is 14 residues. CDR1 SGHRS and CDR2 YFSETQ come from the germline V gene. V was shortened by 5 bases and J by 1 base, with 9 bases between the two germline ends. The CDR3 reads CASSIGWNTGELFF. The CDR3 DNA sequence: TGCGCCAGCAGTATAGGGTGGAACACCGGGGAGCTGTTTTTT. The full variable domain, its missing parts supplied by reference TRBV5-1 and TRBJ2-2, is KAGVTQTPRYLIKTRGQQVTLSCSPISGHRSVSWYQQTPGQGLQFLFEYFSETQRNKGNFPGRFSGRQFSNSRSEMNVSTLELGDSALYLCASSIGWNTGELFFGEGSRLTVL.

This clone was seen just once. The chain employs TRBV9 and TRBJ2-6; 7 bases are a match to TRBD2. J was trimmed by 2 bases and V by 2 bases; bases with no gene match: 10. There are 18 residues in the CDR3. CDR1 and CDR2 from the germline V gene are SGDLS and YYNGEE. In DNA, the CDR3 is TGTGCCAGCAGCGTCCCTATAGCGGGCTCTGCTGGGGCCAACGTCCTGACTTTC. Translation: CASSVPIAGSAGANVLTF.

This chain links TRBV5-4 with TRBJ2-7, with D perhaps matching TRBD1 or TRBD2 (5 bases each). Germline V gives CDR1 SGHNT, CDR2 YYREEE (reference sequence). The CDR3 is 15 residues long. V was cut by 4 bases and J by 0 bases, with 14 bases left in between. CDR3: CASSVGTPSSYEQYF. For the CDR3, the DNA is TGTGCCAGCAGCGTCGGGACGCCTAGCTCCTACGAGCAGTACTTC.